The 32 T cell receptor beta chains below come from one sample, sequenced in a study of naive and memory T cell subsets. Whole-study results and caveats: Naive repertoires, especially CD8, held a few larger clonotypes, possibly memory cells re-expressing CD45RA.

No cognate antigen is known for these TCRs. The beta constant-region primer was an equimolar mix of two oligonucleotides covering TRBC1 and TRBC2. Four rounds of PCR amplified the ligated cDNA using nested alpha and beta constant-region primers plus SP2. A single record per CDR3 protein comes from TCRdb applying MiXCR to the UMI-ligation and nested PCR reads. The sample lists approximately 150,000 distinct CDR3 sequences; approximately 21% were seen once. The material sequenced was naive CD8+ T cells from blood. Every receptor here comes from a human donor in good health.

This clonotype was seen a few times. This sequence joins TRBV4-1 and TRBJ1-4; D perhaps matches TRBD1 (5 bases). Germline CDR1 MGHRA, CDR2 YSYEKL. The CDR3 has 14 amino acids. Trimming left V 4 bases short and J 8 bases short, with 14 bases between. CDR3 sequence: CASSLRVVEEKLFF. In nucleotides, the CDR3 is TGCGCCAGCAGCCTCAGGGTTGTAGAGGAAAAACTGTTTTTT.

The J gene is TRBJ2-3, the V gene TRBV3-1, with TRBD1 matching over 9 bases. Germline CDR1 and CDR2: LGHDT and YNNKEL (reference sequence). CDR3 size: 16 residues. V lost 0 bases and J lost 4; bases outside the gene matches: 5. Written as DNA, the CDR3 is TGTGCCAGCAGCCAAGACCGGGACAGGGCACCAGATACGCAGTATTTT. Encoded protein: CASSQDRDRAPDTQYF.

The rearrangement uses TRBV28 and TRBJ2-1; 11 bases line up with TRBD2. This CDR3 comprises 15 residues. V shed 5 bases and J 7 bases; nucleotides not matched to a gene: 7. CDR1 MDHEN and CDR2 SYDVKM come from the germline V gene. DNA of the CDR3: TGTGCCAGCAGTGCGAACTTAGCGGGAGGGAATGAGCAGTTCTTC. As protein: CASSANLAGGNEQFF.

The rearrangement links TRBV25-1 to TRBJ1-4; 8 bases are shared with TRBD1. The trim removed 2 bases at V and 6 bases at J, leaving 8 bases unmatched. Germline V gene data show CDR1 as MGHDK and CDR2 as SYGVNS. The CDR3 contains 16 residues. The CDR3 bases are TGTGCCAGCAGTGAAGCAGGACAGGGTGGATATGAAAAACTGTTTTTT. Protein: CASSEAGQGGYEKLFF.

The chain is built from TRBV2 and TRBJ1-4, with D perhaps matching TRBD1 (5 bases). The CDR3 consists of 16 residues. Germline-derived CDR1 and CDR2 are SNHLY and FYNNEI. Trimming stripped 6 bases from V and 8 bases from J, with 22 bases between. DNA for the CDR3: TGTGCCAGCAGGATGCCCCGGGGGACGGTCGAGGAAAAACTGTTTTTT. This sequence encodes CASRMPRGTVEEKLFF.

This clonotype has more than one count but fewer than ten. The chain couples TRBV28 to TRBJ2-3, with D hard to call. V lost 2 bases to trimming and J lost 5 bases, with 11 bases between them. Germline V gene data show CDR1 as MDHEN and CDR2 as SYDVKM. The CDR3 has 14 amino acids. The CDR3 spells CASSLPRAVDTQYF. DNA of the CDR3: TGTGCCAGCAGTTTACCAAGGGCGGTAGATACGCAGTATTTT. Full variable domain (missing parts from reference TRBV28 and TRBJ2-3): DVKVTQSSRYLVKRTGEKVFLECVQDMDHENMFWYRQDPGLGLRLIYFSYDVKMKEKGDIPEGYSVSREKKERFSLILESASTNQTSMYLCASSLPRAVDTQYFGPGTRLTVL.

The V and J genes are TRBV7-9 and TRBJ2-7; 10 positions agree with TRBD1. The CDR3 is 15 amino acids. Looked up from germline, CDR1 is SEHNR and CDR2 is FQNEAQ (reference sequence). Unmatched junction bases numbered 8, after V lost 6 bases and J lost 3 bases. CDR3 amino acids: CASSSGTGDIYEQYF. In DNA, the CDR3 is TGTGCCAGCAGTTCCGGGACAGGGGATATCTACGAGCAGTACTTC.

The chain combines TRBV12-3 or TRBV12-4 with TRBJ2-3; a weak D match, TRBD2 (6 bases). Deletions cut 1 base from V and 2 bases from J, with 13 bases between. The CDR3 sequence is 16 residues long. CDR3 region: CASSLVLGGYTDTQYF. CDR3 nucleotides: TGTGCCAGCAGTTTAGTGCTGGGAGGTTACACAGATACGCAGTATTTT.

The CDR3 here is CATSQGNRGSYEQYF. CDR3 coding DNA: TGTGCCACCAGCCAAGGAAACCGGGGCTCCTACGAGCAGTACTTC. The chain has TRBV15 and TRBJ2-7, with a tentative D call TRBD2 (5 bases). The germline V gene has CDR1 LNHNV and CDR2 YYDKDF (reference sequence). The germline V and J ends were trimmed by 5 bases and 0 bases, with 14 bases remaining between them. CDR3 length: 15 residues.

This clonotype was counted only a few times. The chain joins TRBV6-5 to TRBJ1-1; the D is unclear. The germline V gene has CDR1 MNHEY and CDR2 SVGAGI. The CDR3 is 16 amino acids. V was cut by 2 bases and J by 3 bases, with 16 bases left in between. CDR3 bases: TGTGCCAGCAGTTACGTTGCGGGTGGTAGGGACACTGAAGCTTTCTTT. The encoded protein is CASSYVAGGRDTEAFF.

This chain connects TRBV11-2 to TRBJ2-7; the D gene is possibly TRBD1 (5 bases). The CDR3 loop spans 13 amino acids. Looked up from germline, CDR1 is SGHAT and CDR2 is FQNNGV. V lost 5 bases and J 6 bases, leaving 14 bases between the germline ends. CDR3: CASSPPNRREQYF. The CDR3 DNA follows: TGTGCCAGCAGCCCCCCCAACAGGCGCGAGCAGTACTTC.

This clonotype has at least ten counts. The V and J genes are TRBV20-1 and TRBJ2-7; 7 bases are a match to TRBD1. The length of the CDR3 is 13 residues. The V and J ends lost 3 bases and 5 bases, in that order; junction bases with no gene match: 7. CDR1 is DFQATT, CDR2 SNEGSKA, per germline (reference sequence). Written as DNA, the CDR3 is TGCAGTGCTAGTTTGTACAGGGGCCACGAGCAGTACTTC. Its translation: CSASLYRGHEQYF.

The chain uses TRBV4-3 and TRBJ2-7; D tentatively reads TRBD1 or TRBD2 (6 bases each). V was cut by 0 bases and J by 3 bases, with 9 bases left in between. The V gene's germline CDR1 is LGHNA and CDR2 YSLEER. The CDR3 has 14 residues. CDR3 DNA sequence: TGCGCCAGCAGCCAAGAGCGGGACAACTACGAGCAGTACTTC. It yields the protein CASSQERDNYEQYF.

This clonotype was observed a handful of times. The J gene is TRBJ2-7, the V gene TRBV29-1; the D is unclear. Germline CDR1 SQVTM, CDR2 ANQGSEA. Between the trimmed V and J ends, which lost 5 bases and 1 base, there was a span of 15 bases. CDR3 size: 14 residues. CDR3 sequence reads: CSVPGGPPSYEQYF. The CDR3, as DNA: TGCAGCGTTCCTGGTGGTCCCCCTTCCTACGAGCAGTACTTC.

The genes are TRBV29-1 and TRBJ1-2; D is ambiguous. The germline CDR1 and CDR2 sequences are SQVTM and ANQGSEA. The CDR3 runs 12 residues. Trimming took 3 bases from V and 4 from J, leaving 9 bases between them. Here the CDR3 DNA reads TGCAGCGTTGATGGAGGGTTCTATGGCTACACCTTC. This gives the protein CSVDGGFYGYTF.

Only a few counts were recorded for this clonotype. The chain uses TRBV9 and TRBJ2-7; 9 bases match TRBD1. CDR1 is SGDLS, CDR2 YYNGEE, per germline. Unmatched junction bases numbered 2, after V lost 1 base and J lost 3 bases. CDR3 length equals 14 residues. The CDR3 sequence is CASSVRDRVYEQYF. The CDR3 coding sequence is TGTGCCAGCAGCGTACGGGACAGGGTCTACGAGCAGTACTTC.

This clonotype turned up a few times. V is TRBV9 and J is TRBJ1-1; D is uncertain. V was pared by 2 bases and J by 3 bases, with 8 bases between. Germline V gene sequence: CDR1 SGDLS, CDR2 YYNGEE. This CDR3 is built from 13 residues. Here the CDR3 reads CASSVKGDTEAFF. The CDR3 DNA is TGTGCCAGCAGCGTGAAGGGCGACACTGAAGCTTTCTTT.

This clonotype has more than one count but fewer than ten. The V call is TRBV12-5, the J call TRBJ2-3; 12 bases map to TRBD2. The ends lost 3 bases at V and 2 bases at J; junction bases unmatched: 3. This CDR3 spans 16 amino acids. The V gene's germline CDR1 is LGHNT and CDR2 FRNRAP. The chain's CDR3 is CASGFSSGRVTDTQYF. The CDR3 bases are TGTGCTAGTGGTTTCTCTAGCGGGAGGGTCACAGATACGCAGTATTTT.

This chain links TRBV28 with TRBJ1-5; 7 nucleotides align to TRBD1. Germline loops: CDR1 MDHEN, CDR2 SYDVKM. V dropped 8 bases and J dropped 7; count of bases not matched to a gene: 2. The CDR3 runs to 11 residues. The CDR3 DNA is TGTGCCAGCGCCAGGGGGCAGCCCCAGCATTTT. This sequence encodes CASARGQPQHF.

This clonotype has just a few counts. The rearrangement joins TRBV4-1 to TRBJ1-1, with D perhaps matching TRBD1 (5 bases). V was trimmed by 0 bases and J by 3 bases, leaving 5 bases between them. The CDR3 consists of 13 residues. Germline CDR1 and CDR2: MGHRA and YSYEKL. The CDR3 DNA reads as TGCGCCAGCAGCCAAGAGGGGGACACTGAAGCTTTCTTT. This sequence encodes CASSQEGDTEAFF.

The rearrangement joins TRBV7-9 to TRBJ2-7, with 9 bases identical to TRBD1. The CDR3 loop spans 15 amino acids. The trim removed 0 bases at V and 7 bases at J, leaving 7 bases unmatched. Per germline, CDR1 SEHNR and CDR2 FQNEAQ (reference sequence). As DNA, the CDR3 is TGTGCCAGCAGCTTAGCGGGACAGGGTGCGATAGAGCAGTACTTC. It codes for CASSLAGQGAIEQYF.

There are a few counts of this clonotype. This rearrangement joins TRBV12-3 or TRBV12-4 to TRBJ1-1; D gene uncertain. CDR3 length equals 11 residues. Trimming took off 5 bases at V and 8 bases at J, with 9 bases between the two ends. Written as DNA, the CDR3 is TGTGCCAGCAGTGATTCAGCCGAAGCTTTCTTT. Protein sequence: CASSDSAEAFF.

The chain has TRBV5-1 and TRBJ2-1, with 8 bases lining up with TRBD2. CDR1 is SGHRS, CDR2 YFSETQ, per germline. V lost 1 base and J lost 8; bases outside the gene matches: 8. The CDR3 is 15 amino acids. The CDR3 nucleotides read TGCGCCAGCAGCTTGCGAGCGGGAGCGCCAGATGAGCAGTTCTTC. It is translated as CASSLRAGAPDEQFF.

The J gene is TRBJ1-4, the V gene TRBV7-9, with a tentative D call TRBD1 (5 bases). This CDR3 is built from 16 residues. The ends were cut back, 6 bases at V and 7 bases at J, with 21 bases in the middle. Germline V gene sequence: CDR1 SEHNR, CDR2 FQNEAQ (reference sequence). Here the CDR3 reads CASSWEGPGGAEKLFF. The CDR3 nucleotides are TGTGCCAGCAGTTGGGAGGGCCCTGGGGGAGCTGAAAAACTGTTTTTT.

The CDR3 DNA sequence: TGTGCCAGCAGACGAAGCGGGTACCGCACAGATACGCAGTATTTT. The encoded protein is CASRRSGYRTDTQYF. This rearrangement joins TRBV27 to TRBJ2-3; D possibly corresponds to TRBD2 (6 bases). Deletions cut 6 bases from V and 1 base from J, with 14 bases between. CDR3 length: 15 amino acids. Germline V gives CDR1 MNHEY, CDR2 SMNVEV (reference sequence).

This clonotype appeared a few times. This chain joins TRBV12-3 or TRBV12-4 and TRBJ2-1; D uncertain. The CDR3 spans 11 residues. V was trimmed by 3 bases and J by 8 bases, leaving 5 bases between them. CDR3: CASSFEYEQFF. CDR3 bases: TGTGCCAGCAGTTTTGAGTATGAGCAGTTCTTC.

This clonotype was counted between two and nine times. The CDR3 is CATRRDSAYEQYF. The DNA for the CDR3 is TGTGCCACCCGGAGGGACAGCGCCTACGAGCAGTACTTC. The rearrangement joins TRBV7-9 to TRBJ2-7, with a possible D match to TRBD1 (7 bases). CDR1 and CDR2 from the germline V gene are SEHNR and FQNEAQ (reference sequence). The CDR3 has 13 amino acids. V lost 10 bases, J lost 2 bases, and 15 bases lay in between.

The chain recombines TRBV7-8 with TRBJ2-1, with 16 positions matching TRBD2. V was pared by 2 bases and J by 8 bases, with 12 bases of the junction left unmatched. Germline assignment: CDR1 SGHVS and CDR2 FQNEAQ. There are 19 residues in the CDR3. The CDR3 nucleotides read TGTGCCAGCAGCTTAAAACCGGGACTAGCGGGAGGGCTTTTGGATGAGCAGTTCTTC. Amino acids: CASSLKPGLAGGLLDEQFF.

The chain couples TRBV4-3 to TRBJ1-2, with D perhaps matching TRBD1 (6 bases). V was trimmed by 8 bases and J by 0 bases, leaving 16 bases between them. From germline, CDR1 is LGHNA and CDR2 YSLEER. This CDR3 spans 15 amino acids. The DNA for the CDR3 is TGCGCCAGCGTCGGAGGACAGTCCGCTAACTATGGCTACACCTTC. Translation: CASVGGQSANYGYTF.

This clonotype was seen only a few times. The V gene is TRBV7-9, the J gene TRBJ1-1, with D unclear. The V gene lost 3 bases and the J gene lost 8 bases, with 10 bases spanning the gap. CDR3 length equals 12 residues. Germline loops: CDR1 SEHNR, CDR2 FQNEAQ (reference sequence). The CDR3 bases are TGTGCCAGCAGCTTCACGGCGAGCGAAGCTTTCTTT. This codes for CASSFTASEAFF.

The chain employs TRBV12-3 or TRBV12-4 and TRBJ1-1; possible D gene TRBD1, 5 bases. The V gene lost 3 bases and the J gene lost 5 bases, with 19 bases spanning the gap. This CDR3 comprises 16 residues. The CDR3 region has the DNA TGTGCCAGCAGTTTTGTGGGGCCGTCCAAGGGAACTGAAGCTTTCTTT. Its protein product is CASSFVGPSKGTEAFF.

This clonotype was detected only a few times. The chain couples TRBV6-5 to TRBJ2-3, with 11 bases fitting TRBD2. This CDR3 is built from 16 residues. The germline V gene encodes CDR1 MNHEY and CDR2 SVGAGI. The V gene end was trimmed by 6 bases and the J gene end by 3 bases; junction bases not matched to a gene: 8. CDR3 coding DNA: TGTGCCAGCAGCCTACTAGCGGGAGCGTTGACAGATACGCAGTATTTT. Translated: CASSLLAGALTDTQYF.